These 10 T cell receptor beta chains originate from one sample sequenced in a study of blood T cell repertoires in COVID-19. Only in-frame clones appear in the TCRdb table, and some are missing; sequencing was by immunoSEQ multiplex PCR. The sample contains fewer than 600,000 clones, approximately 88% of which appear only once. Material: PBMCs or T cells enriched from blood (not recorded which). Receptors originate from a woman in her thirties or forties who had recovered from COVID-19.

V is TRBV20-1 and J is TRBJ2-7; the match to TRBD2 covers 8 bases. The CDR3 runs to 15 residues. V was clipped by 3 bases and J by 2 bases; unmatched bases: 9. Germline CDR1 reads DFQATT; CDR2 reads SNEGSKA (reference sequence). This CDR3 reads CSASPEAGAPYEQYF. The CDR3 coding sequence is TGCAGTGCTAGTCCAGAAGCGGGAGCCCCCTACGAGCAGTACTTC.

V is TRBV18 and J is TRBJ1-5; D not resolved. CDR1 is KGHSH and CDR2 is LQKENI in the germline V gene. V gave up 2 bases and J gave up 4 bases, with 9 bases separating them. The CDR3 has 14 amino acids. The CDR3 nucleotides read TGTGCCAGCTCACCAGAAAGAGGTAATCAGCCCCAGCATTTT. Amino acid sequence: CASSPERGNQPQHF.

V is TRBV6-5 and J is TRBJ1-1, with 9 bases fitting TRBD1. The junction had 4 bases not matched to a gene; V was cut back by 4 bases and J by 4 bases. This CDR3 is built from 14 residues. CDR1 and CDR2 from the germline V gene are MNHEY and SVGAGI. CDR3 sequence reads: CASSSGQGPTEAFF. CDR3 bases: TGTGCCAGCAGTTCCGGACAGGGGCCCACTGAAGCTTTCTTT.

The rearrangement joins TRBV29-1 to TRBJ1-1, with TRBD1 matching 9 bases. The ends lost 4 bases at V and 10 bases at J; junction bases unmatched: 13. This CDR3 has 14 residues. The germline gives CDR1 SQVTM, CDR2 ANQGSEA. The chain's CDR3 is CSVARDRDDGRAFF. The CDR3 bases are TGCAGCGTTGCCAGGGACAGGGATGATGGAAGAGCTTTCTTT.

This clone was counted only a few times. The rearrangement links TRBV6-5 to TRBJ1-5; 7 nucleotides line up with TRBD1. J lost 2 bases, V lost 5 bases, and 3 bases had no gene match. Germline CDR1 and CDR2: MNHEY and SVGAGI. The CDR3 extends over 14 amino acids. The CDR3 DNA is TGTGCCAGCAGTCATGACAGGGGCAATCAGCCCCAGCATTTT. This codes for CASSHDRGNQPQHF.

The CDR3 reads CASSTQGHYGYTF. The CDR3 nucleotides are TGTGCCAGCAGCACCCAGGGTCACTATGGCTACACCTTC. The gene calls are TRBV6-5 and TRBJ1-2; D might be TRBD1 (5 bases). Germline V gene sequence: CDR1 MNHEY, CDR2 SVGAGI. The CDR3 covers 13 residues. The V and J ends lost 6 bases and 3 bases respectively, with 11 bases between them.

The J gene is TRBJ1-1, the V gene TRBV11-2, with TRBD1 identical over 7 bases. Germline CDR1 reads SGHAT; CDR2 reads FQNNGV. The CDR3 is 18 amino acids. The V segment lost 3 bases and the J segment 1 base; nucleotides outside the gene matches: 14. DNA of the CDR3: TGTGCCAGCAGCTTCCCAACGCCCAGGACAGGCGAGAACACTGAAGCTTTCTTT. Translation gives CASSFPTPRTGENTEAFF.

The rearrangement uses TRBV24-1 and TRBJ2-3, with a weak D call TRBD1 (5 bases). The V end lost 4 bases, the J end lost 0 bases, and 13 bases lay between the germline ends. The CDR3 totals 16 residues. Germline V gene data show CDR1 as KGHDR and CDR2 as SFDVKD. CDR3 sequence reads: CATSEYRSTSTDTQYF. CDR3 nucleotide sequence: TGTGCCACCAGTGAGTACAGGTCAACTAGCACAGATACGCAGTATTTT.

The rearrangement links TRBV27 to TRBJ2-4; D possibly corresponds to TRBD2 (5 bases). Germline lookup yields CDR1 MNHEY and CDR2 SMNVEV (reference sequence). The CDR3 is made up of 13 amino acids. V lost 6 bases and J 6 bases, leaving 12 bases between the germline ends. CDR3 amino acids: CASSQGRGNIQYF. The CDR3 DNA reads TGTGCCAGCAGCCAAGGTCGGGGAAACATTCAGTACTTC.

This clone has just one count. The chain combines TRBV5-1 with TRBJ2-7; TRBD2 agrees at 10 bases. This CDR3 contains 14 residues. After removal of 2 bases from V and 2 bases from J, the junction contained 1 base not matched to a gene. Looked up from germline, CDR1 is SGHRS and CDR2 is YFSETQ. Written as DNA, the CDR3 is TGCGCCAGCAGCTTTACTAGCGGGACCTACGAGCAGTACTTC. Its translation is CASSFTSGTYEQYF.